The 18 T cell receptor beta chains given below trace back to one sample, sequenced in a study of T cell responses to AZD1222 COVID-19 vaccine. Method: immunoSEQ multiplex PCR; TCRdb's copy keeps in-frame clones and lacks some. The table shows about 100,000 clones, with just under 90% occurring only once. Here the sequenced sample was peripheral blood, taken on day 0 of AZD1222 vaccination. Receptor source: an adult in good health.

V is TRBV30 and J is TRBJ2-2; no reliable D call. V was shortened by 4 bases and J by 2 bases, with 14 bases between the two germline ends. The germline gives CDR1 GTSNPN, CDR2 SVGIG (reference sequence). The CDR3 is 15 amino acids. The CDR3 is CAWNRQSYNTGELFF. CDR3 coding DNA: TGTGCCTGGAATCGGCAGTCTTATAACACCGGGGAGCTGTTTTTT.

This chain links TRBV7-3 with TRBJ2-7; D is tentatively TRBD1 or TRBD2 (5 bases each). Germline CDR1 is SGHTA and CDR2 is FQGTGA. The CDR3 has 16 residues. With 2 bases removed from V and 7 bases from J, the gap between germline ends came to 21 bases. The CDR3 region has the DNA TGTGCCAGCAGCTTAGAGGGGTACCCCCCCCCGGGGGAGCAGTACTTC. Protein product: CASSLEGYPPPGEQYF.

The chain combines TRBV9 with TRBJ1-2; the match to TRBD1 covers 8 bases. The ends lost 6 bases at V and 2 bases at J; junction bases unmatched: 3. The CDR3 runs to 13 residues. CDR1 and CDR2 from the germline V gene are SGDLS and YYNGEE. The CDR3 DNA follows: TGTGCCAGCACAGGGGGCCGGAACTATGGCTACACCTTC. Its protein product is CASTGGRNYGYTF.

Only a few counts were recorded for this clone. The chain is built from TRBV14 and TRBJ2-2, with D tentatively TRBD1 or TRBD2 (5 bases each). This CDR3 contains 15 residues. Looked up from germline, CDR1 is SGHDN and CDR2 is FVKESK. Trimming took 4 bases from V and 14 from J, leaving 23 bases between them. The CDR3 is CASSPSPSGTGVLFF. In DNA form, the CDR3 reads TGTGCCAGCAGCCCCTCACCCTCCGGGACGGGCGTTCTGTTTTTT. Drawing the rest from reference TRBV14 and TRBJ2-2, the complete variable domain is EAGVTQFPSHSVIEKGQTVTLRCDPISGHDNLYWYRRVMGKEIKFLLHFVKESKQDESGMPNNRFLAERTGGTYSTLKVQPAELEDSGVYFCASSPSPSGTGVLFFGEGSRLTVL.

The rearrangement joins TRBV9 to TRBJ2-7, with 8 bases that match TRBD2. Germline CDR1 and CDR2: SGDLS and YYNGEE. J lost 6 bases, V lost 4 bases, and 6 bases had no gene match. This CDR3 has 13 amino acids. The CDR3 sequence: CASSPRGGVEQYF. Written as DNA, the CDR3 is TGTGCCAGCAGCCCCCGGGGGGGTGTCGAGCAGTACTTC. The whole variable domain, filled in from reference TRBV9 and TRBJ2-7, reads DSGVTQTPKHLITATGQRVTLRCSPRSGDLSVYWYQQSLDQGLQFLIQYYNGEERAKGNILERFSAQQFPDLHSELNLSSLELGDSALYFCASSPRGGVEQYFGPGTRLTVT.

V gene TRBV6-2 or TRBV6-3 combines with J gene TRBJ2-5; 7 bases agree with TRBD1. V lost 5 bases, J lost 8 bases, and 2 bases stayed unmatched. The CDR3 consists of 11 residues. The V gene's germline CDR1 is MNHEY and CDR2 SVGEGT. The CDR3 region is CASSDRATQYF. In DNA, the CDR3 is TGTGCCAGCAGTGACAGGGCCACCCAGTACTTC.

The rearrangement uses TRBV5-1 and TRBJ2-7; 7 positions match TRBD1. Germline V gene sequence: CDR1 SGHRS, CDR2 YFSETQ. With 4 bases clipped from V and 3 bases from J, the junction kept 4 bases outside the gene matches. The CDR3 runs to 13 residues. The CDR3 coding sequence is TGCGCCAGCAGCCGACAGGGTATCTACGAGCAGTACTTC. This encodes CASSRQGIYEQYF.

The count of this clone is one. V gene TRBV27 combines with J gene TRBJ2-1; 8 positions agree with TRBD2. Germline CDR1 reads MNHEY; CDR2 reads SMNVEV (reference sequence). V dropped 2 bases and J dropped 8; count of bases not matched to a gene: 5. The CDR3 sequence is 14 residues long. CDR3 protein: CASSLQRGIDEQFF. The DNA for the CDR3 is TGTGCCAGCAGTTTACAGCGGGGGATCGATGAGCAGTTCTTC.

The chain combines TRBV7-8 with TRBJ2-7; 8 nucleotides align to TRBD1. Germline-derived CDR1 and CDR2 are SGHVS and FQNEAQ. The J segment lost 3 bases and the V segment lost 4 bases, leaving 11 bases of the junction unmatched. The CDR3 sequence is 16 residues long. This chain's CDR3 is CASSSRGGQGNYEQYF. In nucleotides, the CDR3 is TGTGCCAGCAGCTCTCGTGGCGGACAGGGTAACTACGAGCAGTACTTC.

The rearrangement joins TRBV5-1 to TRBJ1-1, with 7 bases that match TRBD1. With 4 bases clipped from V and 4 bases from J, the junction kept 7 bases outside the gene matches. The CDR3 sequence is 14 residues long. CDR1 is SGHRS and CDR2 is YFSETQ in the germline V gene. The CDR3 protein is CASSNRGGSTEAFF. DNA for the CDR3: TGCGCCAGCAGCAACAGGGGTGGGAGCACTGAAGCTTTCTTT.

Written as DNA, the CDR3 is TGTGCCAGCAGCGAAAACACGAGGGCCTCTTTGAGTGGCTACACCTTC. Translated, it gives CASSENTRASLSGYTF. The chain employs TRBV2 and TRBJ1-2; the D is unclear. CDR1 SNHLY and CDR2 FYNNEI come from the germline V gene. V lost 6 bases, J lost 7 bases, and 24 bases lay in between. The CDR3 totals 16 residues.

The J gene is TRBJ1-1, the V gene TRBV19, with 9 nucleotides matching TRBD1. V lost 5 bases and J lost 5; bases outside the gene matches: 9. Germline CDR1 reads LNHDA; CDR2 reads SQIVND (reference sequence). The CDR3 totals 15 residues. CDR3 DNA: TGTGCCAGTAGTCTAACGCCGACAGGGGGGACTGAAGCTTTCTTT. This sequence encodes CASSLTPTGGTEAFF. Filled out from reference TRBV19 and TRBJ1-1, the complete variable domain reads DGGITQSPKYLFRKEGQNVTLSCEQNLNHDAMYWYRQDPGQGLRLIYYSQIVNDFQKGDIAEGYSVSREKKESFPLTVTSAQKNPTAFYLCASSLTPTGGTEAFFGQGTRLTVV.

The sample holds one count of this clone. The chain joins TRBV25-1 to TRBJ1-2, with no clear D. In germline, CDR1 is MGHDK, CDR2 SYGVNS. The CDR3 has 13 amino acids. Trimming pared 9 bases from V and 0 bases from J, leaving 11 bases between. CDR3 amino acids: CASREGANYGYTF. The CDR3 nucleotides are TGTGCCAGTCGAGAGGGTGCTAACTATGGCTACACCTTC.

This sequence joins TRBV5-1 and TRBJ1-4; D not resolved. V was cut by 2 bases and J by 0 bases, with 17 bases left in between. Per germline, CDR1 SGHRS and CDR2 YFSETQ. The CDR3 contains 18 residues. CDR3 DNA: TGCGCCAGCAGCTTAAGTGGTTACCTCTATGCAACTAATGAAAAACTGTTTTTT. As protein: CASSLSGYLYATNEKLFF.

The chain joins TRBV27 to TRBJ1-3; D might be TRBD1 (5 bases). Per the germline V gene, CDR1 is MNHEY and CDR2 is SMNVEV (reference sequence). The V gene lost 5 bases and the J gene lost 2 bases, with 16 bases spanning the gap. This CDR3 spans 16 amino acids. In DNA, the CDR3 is TGTGCCAGCAGTCCCCGAAGGGGAGGTCCTGGAAACACCATATATTTT. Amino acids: CASSPRRGGPGNTIYF.

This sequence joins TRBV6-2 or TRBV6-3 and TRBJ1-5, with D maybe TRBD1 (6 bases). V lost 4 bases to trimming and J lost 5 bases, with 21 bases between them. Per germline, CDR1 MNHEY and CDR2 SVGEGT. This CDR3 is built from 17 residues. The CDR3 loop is CASSFQGPGGGYQPQHF. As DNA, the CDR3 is TGTGCCAGCAGTTTCCAGGGGCCGGGAGGAGGTTATCAGCCCCAGCATTTT.

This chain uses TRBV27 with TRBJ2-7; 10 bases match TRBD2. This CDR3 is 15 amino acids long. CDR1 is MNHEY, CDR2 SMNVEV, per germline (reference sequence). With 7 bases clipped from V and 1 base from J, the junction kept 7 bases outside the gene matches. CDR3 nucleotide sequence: TGTGCCAGCACCCTGGGACTAGCGCCGTCCTACGAGCAGTACTTC. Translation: CASTLGLAPSYEQYF.

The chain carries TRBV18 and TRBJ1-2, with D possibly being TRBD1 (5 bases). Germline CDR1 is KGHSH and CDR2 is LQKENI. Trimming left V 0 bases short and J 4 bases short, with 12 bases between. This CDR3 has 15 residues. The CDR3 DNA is TGTGCCAGCTCACCACCACGGGGGAGGACCTATGGCTACACCTTC. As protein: CASSPPRGRTYGYTF. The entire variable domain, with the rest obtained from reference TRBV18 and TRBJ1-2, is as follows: NAGVMQNPRHLVRRRGQEARLRCSPMKGHSHVYWYRQLPEEGLKFMVYLQKENIIDESGMPKERFSAEFPKEGPSILRIQQVVRGDSAAYFCASSPPRGRTYGYTFGSGTRLTVV.